Described below is a single T cell receptor (beta chain) sequence and its context. This sample stems from a study of shared T cell receptors in the human thymus. This table comes from immunoSEQ multiplex PCR, and its TCRdb copy is limited to in-frame clones, with some not included. The table lists 630,000 or so clones, around 87% of them singletons. The CDR3 contains 15 residues. The germline V and J ends were trimmed by 0 bases and 6 bases, with 15 bases remaining between them. Germline-derived CDR1 and CDR2 are SGHTS and YDEGEE. The same data also contributed to another study, on human thymus T cells. That report notes: Donors were healthy Finnish infants having corrective surgery for congenital heart defects. Apparent bias marked the V and J gene usage of thymic and blood repertoires. In unrelated individuals, thymic repertoires overlapped highly, according to related research.

Sequencing used thymocytes. The chain links TRBV5-8 to TRBJ1-1; the D is unclear. The origin of this receptor is a boy in the first two years of life with a congenital heart defect. This CDR3 reads CASSLGHGDRPEAFF. CDR3 sequence (DNA): TGTGCCAGCAGCTTGGGTCACGGGGATAGGCCTGAAGCTTTCTTT.